One and the same sample provided the 17 T cell receptor beta chains below, sequenced in a study of T cell repertoires in cytomegalovirus infection. TCRdb processed the reads anew with MiXCR; each CDR3 protein has one entry. The repertoire holds around 450,000 distinct CDR3 sequences, with approximately 31% as singletons. Sample: PBMCs. The receptors stem from a human donor in good health (CMV status not recorded). Some clones in this sample may be carry-over from other donors' samples.

The table lists this clonotype with a few counts. The rearrangement links TRBV2 to TRBJ1-2; possibly TRBD1 for D (6 bases). The CDR3 runs 14 residues. V lost 0 bases, J lost 7 bases, and 12 bases lay in between. Germline CDR1 and CDR2: SNHLY and FYNNEI. The CDR3: CASSEARGGAGYTF. The CDR3 coding sequence is TGTGCCAGCAGTGAAGCGCGAGGGGGGGCTGGCTACACCTTC.

This clonotype was seen more than once but under ten times. CDR3 nucleotides: TGTGCCAGCAACATGGGACAGGGGCAATACGAGCAGTACTTC. This codes for CASNMGQGQYEQYF. The rearrangement joins TRBV12-3 or TRBV12-4 to TRBJ2-7, with 10 bases aligning to TRBD1. The CDR3 contains 14 residues. V trimming: 7 bases; J trimming: 4 bases; junction bases outside the gene matches: 7.

The sample holds a few counts of this clonotype. The rearrangement uses TRBV7-3 and TRBJ2-6; either TRBD1 or TRBD2 may supply D (5 bases each). The germline CDR1 and CDR2 sequences are SGHTA and FQGTGA. The length of the CDR3 is 19 residues. V was shortened by 1 base and J by 4 bases, with 20 bases between the two germline ends. CDR3 residues: CASSLKVPGPFKGANVLTF. The DNA for the CDR3 is TGTGCCAGCAGCTTAAAGGTTCCGGGACCCTTCAAGGGGGCCAACGTCCTGACTTTC. Full variable domain (rest looked up from reference TRBV7-3 and TRBJ2-6): GAGVSQTPSNKVTEKGKYVELRCDPISGHTALYWYRQSLGQGPEFLIYFQGTGAADDSGLPNDRFFAVRPEGSVSTLKIQRTERGDSAVYLCASSLKVPGPFKGANVLTFGAGSRLTVL.

The chain couples TRBV12-3 or TRBV12-4 to TRBJ2-7; 9 nucleotides match TRBD1. V trimming: 5 bases; J trimming: 2 bases; junction bases outside the gene matches: 4. This CDR3 contains 14 residues. This CDR3 reads CASSIGQGPYEQYF. The CDR3 DNA reads as TGTGCCAGCAGTATCGGACAGGGGCCCTACGAGCAGTACTTC.

This clonotype was observed a few times. The chain carries TRBV6-1 and TRBJ2-1; D might be TRBD1 (6 bases). CDR1 MNHNS and CDR2 SASEGT come from the germline V gene. Trimming removed 4 bases at V and 9 bases at J, with 16 bases between. CDR3 size: 14 residues. The CDR3 DNA reads as TGTGCCAGCAGTGCGCTCTCAGGGGCGGGTGAGCAGTTCTTC. Its translation is CASSALSGAGEQFF.

This clonotype was recorded a few times. This chain connects TRBV7-9 to TRBJ1-2, with 7 bases aligning to TRBD1. Germline CDR1 is SEHNR and CDR2 is FQNEAQ (reference sequence). V lost 3 bases and J lost 6; bases outside the gene matches: 7. This CDR3 is built from 14 residues. CDR3 DNA sequence: TGTGCCAGCAGCTTGGGCGAGCAGGGGGATGGCTACACCTTC. Protein sequence: CASSLGEQGDGYTF. The variable domain in full, with the rest retrieved from reference TRBV7-9 and TRBJ1-2, is DTGVSQNPRHKITKRGQNVTFRCDPISEHNRLYWYRQTLGQGPEFLTYFQNEAQLEKSRLLSDRFSAERPKGSFSTLEIQRTEQGDSAMYLCASSLGEQGDGYTFGSGTRLTVV.

This clonotype has a handful of counts. The chain couples TRBV11-2 to TRBJ2-1; TRBD1 aligns across 7 bases. In germline, CDR1 is SGHAT, CDR2 FQNNGV. V lost 1 base, J lost 6 bases, and 3 bases stayed unmatched. The CDR3 contains 14 residues. CDR3 nucleotides: TGTGCCAGCAGCTTAGGGGGACAGATCAATGAGCAGTTCTTC. Amino acids: CASSLGGQINEQFF.

V usage is TRBV30 and J usage is TRBJ2-3; 12 bases are shared with TRBD2. Germline V CDR1 and CDR2: GTSNPN, SVGIG (reference sequence). The CDR3 contains 14 residues. The V and J ends lost 5 bases and 2 bases, in that order; junction bases with no gene match: 2. CDR3 region: CAWGLAGLTDTQYF. The DNA for the CDR3 is TGTGCCTGGGGACTAGCGGGACTCACAGATACGCAGTATTTT. The whole variable domain, filled in from reference TRBV30 and TRBJ2-3, reads SQTIHQWPATLVQPVGSPLSLECTVEGTSNPNLYWYRQAAGRGLQLLFYSVGIGQISSEVPQNLSASRPQDRQFILSSKKLLLSDSGFYLCAWGLAGLTDTQYFGPGTRLTVL.

This clonotype was detected ten times or more. V usage is TRBV7-9 and J usage is TRBJ2-7; 11 nucleotides agree with TRBD2. Germline V gene lookup returns CDR1 SEHNR and CDR2 FQNEAQ (reference sequence). J gave up 5 bases and V 1 base, and 10 bases lay outside the gene matches. The CDR3 sequence is 17 residues long. The CDR3 nucleotides are TGTGCCAGCAGCTTAGGTCGAGTAGCGGGGGGGATCCACGAGCAGTACTTC. It is translated as CASSLGRVAGGIHEQYF.

This chain links TRBV6-6 with TRBJ1-3; the D is unclear. Germline CDR1 and CDR2: MNHNY and SVGAGI (reference sequence). V lost 2 bases to trimming and J lost 2 bases, with 10 bases between them. The CDR3 length is 15 residues. The CDR3 DNA follows: TGTGCCAGCAGTTACCAGAAGAAGGCTGGAAACACCATATATTTT. It codes for CASSYQKKAGNTIYF.

This clonotype was picked up many times. The rearrangement joins TRBV7-8 to TRBJ1-1, with D perhaps TRBD1 (5 bases). The ends were cut back, 10 bases at V and 1 base at J, with 22 bases in the middle. The CDR3 is made up of 16 amino acids. Germline CDR1 is SGHVS and CDR2 is FQNEAQ. CDR3 protein: CATVVRDSHENTEAFF. The CDR3 nucleotides read TGTGCCACAGTCGTCCGGGACTCCCACGAGAACACTGAAGCTTTCTTT.

The chain employs TRBV11-2 and TRBJ2-2; D perhaps matches TRBD2 (5 bases). The V gene lost 5 bases and the J gene lost 5 bases, with 24 bases spanning the gap. Germline V lookup: CDR1 SGHAT, CDR2 FQNNGV. The CDR3 is made up of 18 amino acids. CDR3 sequence (DNA): TGTGCCAGCAGCCCTACACCCCTTGCTTCCCCGGGGACCGGGGAGCTGTTTTTT. Protein: CASSPTPLASPGTGELFF.

This clonotype was counted between two and nine times. V and J are TRBV6-1 and TRBJ1-2; 8 nucleotides line up with TRBD1. The V gene end was trimmed by 6 bases and the J gene end by 7 bases; junction bases not matched to a gene: 16. CDR3 size: 16 residues. Germline CDR1 reads MNHNS; CDR2 reads SASEGT. The CDR3 sequence: CASRAGQGPLIFGYTF. The DNA for the CDR3 is TGTGCCAGCAGGGCCGGACAGGGCCCCCTGATTTTTGGCTACACCTTC.

This sequence joins TRBV7-6 and TRBJ2-1; D might be TRBD1 (5 bases). Germline CDR1 and CDR2: SGHVS and FNYEAQ. V lost 5 bases, J lost 4 bases, and 15 bases lay in between. There are 15 residues in the CDR3. Here the CDR3 DNA reads TGTGCCAGCAGCCCTCAGGGCTGGCAATACAATGAGCAGTTCTTC. Residues: CASSPQGWQYNEQFF.

A remark on this clonotype: With a much larger clone just one base away, this may be a read error. In this CDR3 the conserved last residue, phenylalanine or tryptophan, is missing, so a read error is likely. The chain joins TRBV7-4 to TRBJ2-7, with 8 bases fitting TRBD1. There are 15 residues in the CDR3. V gave up 4 bases and J gave up 1 base; unmatched junction bases: 6. The V gene's germline CDR1 is SGHVT and CDR2 SQSDAQ. DNA of the CDR3: TGTGCCAGCAGCTCGTACCGGGACAGGTCCTACGAGCAGTACTTA. Protein sequence: CASSSYRDRSYEQYL.

This clonotype was counted a few times. The chain recombines TRBV12-3 or TRBV12-4 with TRBJ1-2; 7 positions match TRBD1. Trimming at V came to 7 bases and at J to 11 bases, leaving 10 bases not matched to a gene. This CDR3 comprises 12 residues. The DNA for the CDR3 is TGTGCCAGCACTCATTACCAGGGACAGTACACCTTC. The encoded protein is CASTHYQGQYTF.

The genes are TRBV25-1 and TRBJ1-1, with D tentatively TRBD1 (6 bases). The CDR3 consists of 15 residues. Trimming cost V 5 bases and J 1 base, with 14 bases left between them. CDR1 and CDR2 from the germline V gene are MGHDK and SYGVNS. CDR3 nucleotide sequence: TGTGCCAGCAGTAGGGGGGAGGCGGGGAACACTGAAGCTTTCTTT. It is translated as CASSRGEAGNTEAFF.